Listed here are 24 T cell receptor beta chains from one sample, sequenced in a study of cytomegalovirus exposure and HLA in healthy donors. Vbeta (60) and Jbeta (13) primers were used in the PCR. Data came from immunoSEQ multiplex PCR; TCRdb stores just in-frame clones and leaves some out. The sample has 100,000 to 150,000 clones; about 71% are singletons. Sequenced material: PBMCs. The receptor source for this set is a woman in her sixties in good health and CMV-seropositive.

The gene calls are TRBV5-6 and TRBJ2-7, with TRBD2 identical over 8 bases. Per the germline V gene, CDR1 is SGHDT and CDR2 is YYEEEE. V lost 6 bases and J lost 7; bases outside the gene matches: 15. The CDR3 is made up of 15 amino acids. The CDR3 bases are TGTGCCAGCACCCATCGGGGCGGGGGGTTTTGGGAGCAGTACTTC. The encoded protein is CASTHRGGGFWEQYF.

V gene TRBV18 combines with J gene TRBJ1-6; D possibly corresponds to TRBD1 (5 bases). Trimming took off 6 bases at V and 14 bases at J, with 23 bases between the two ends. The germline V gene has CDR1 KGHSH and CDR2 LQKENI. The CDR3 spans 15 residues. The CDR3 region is CASSQGTGRNEALHF. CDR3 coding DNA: TGTGCCAGCTCCCAGGGCACAGGAAGGAACGAAGCCCTCCACTTT. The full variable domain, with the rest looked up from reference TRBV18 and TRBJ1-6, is NAGVMQNPRHLVRRRGQEARLRCSPMKGHSHVYWYRQLPEEGLKFMVYLQKENIIDESGMPKERFSAEFPKEGPSILRIQQVVRGDSAAYFCASSQGTGRNEALHFGNGTRLTVT.

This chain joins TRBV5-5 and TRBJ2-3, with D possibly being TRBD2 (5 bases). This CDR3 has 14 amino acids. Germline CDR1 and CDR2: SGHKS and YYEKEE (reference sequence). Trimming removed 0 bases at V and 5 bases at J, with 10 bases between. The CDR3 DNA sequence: TGTGCCAGCAGCTTGGAAGCGGCGCTAGATACGCAGTATTTT. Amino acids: CASSLEAALDTQYF.

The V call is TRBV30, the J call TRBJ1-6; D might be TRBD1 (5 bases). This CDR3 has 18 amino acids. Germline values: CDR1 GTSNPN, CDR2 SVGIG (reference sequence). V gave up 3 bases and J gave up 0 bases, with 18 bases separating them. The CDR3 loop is CAWRPRGEFGSYNSPLHF. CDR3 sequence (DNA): TGTGCCTGGAGGCCCCGGGGGGAGTTTGGCTCCTATAATTCACCCCTCCACTTT.

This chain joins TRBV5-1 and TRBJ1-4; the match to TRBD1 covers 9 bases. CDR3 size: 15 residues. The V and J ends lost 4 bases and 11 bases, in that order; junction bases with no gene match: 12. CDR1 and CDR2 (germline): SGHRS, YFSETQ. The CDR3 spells CASSPGDRDMGKLFF. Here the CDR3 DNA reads TGCGCCAGCAGCCCCGGGGACAGGGACATGGGGAAACTGTTTTTT.

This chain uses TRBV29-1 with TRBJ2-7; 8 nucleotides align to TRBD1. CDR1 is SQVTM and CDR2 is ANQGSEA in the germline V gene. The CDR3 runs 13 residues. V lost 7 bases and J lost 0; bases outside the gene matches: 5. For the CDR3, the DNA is TGCAGCGCTGAGGGACAGGACTCCTACGAGCAGTACTTC. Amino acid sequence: CSAEGQDSYEQYF.

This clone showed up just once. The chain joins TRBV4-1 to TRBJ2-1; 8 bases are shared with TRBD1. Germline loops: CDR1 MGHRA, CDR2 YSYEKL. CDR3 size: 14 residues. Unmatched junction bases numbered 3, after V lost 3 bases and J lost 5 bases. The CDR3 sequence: CASSHRDRNNEQFF. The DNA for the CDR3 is TGCGCCAGCAGCCACAGGGACAGGAACAATGAGCAGTTCTTC.

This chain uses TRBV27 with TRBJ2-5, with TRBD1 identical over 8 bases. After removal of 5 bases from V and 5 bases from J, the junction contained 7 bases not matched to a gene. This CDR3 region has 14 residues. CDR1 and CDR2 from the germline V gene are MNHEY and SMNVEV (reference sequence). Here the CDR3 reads CASSPIPGGETQYF. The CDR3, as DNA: TGTGCCAGCAGTCCAATTCCAGGGGGCGAGACCCAGTACTTC.

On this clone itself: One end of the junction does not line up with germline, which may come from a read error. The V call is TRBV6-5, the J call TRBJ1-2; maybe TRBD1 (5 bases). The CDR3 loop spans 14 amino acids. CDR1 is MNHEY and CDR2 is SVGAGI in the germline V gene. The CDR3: CASSYDSSNYGFSF. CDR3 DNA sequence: TGTGCCAGCAGTTACGACAGCTCAAACTATGGATTCTCCTTC.

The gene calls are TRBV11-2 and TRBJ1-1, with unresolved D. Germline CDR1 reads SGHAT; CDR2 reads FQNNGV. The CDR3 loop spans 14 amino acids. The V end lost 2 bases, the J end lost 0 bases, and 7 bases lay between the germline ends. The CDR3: CASSLQRMNTEAFF. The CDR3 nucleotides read TGTGCCAGCAGCTTACAGAGGATGAACACTGAAGCTTTCTTT.

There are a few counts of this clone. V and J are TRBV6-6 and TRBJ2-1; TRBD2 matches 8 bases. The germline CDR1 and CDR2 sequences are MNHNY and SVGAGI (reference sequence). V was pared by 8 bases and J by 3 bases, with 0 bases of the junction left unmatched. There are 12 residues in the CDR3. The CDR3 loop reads CASRGGYNEQFF. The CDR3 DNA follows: TGTGCCAGCCGGGGGGGCTACAATGAGCAGTTCTTC.

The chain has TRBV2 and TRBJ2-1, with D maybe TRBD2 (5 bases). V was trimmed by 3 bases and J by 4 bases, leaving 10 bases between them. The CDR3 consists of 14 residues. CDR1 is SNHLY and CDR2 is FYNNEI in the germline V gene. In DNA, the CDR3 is TGTGCCAGCAGTGAGGAGGACTCTTACAATGAGCAGTTCTTC. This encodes CASSEEDSYNEQFF.

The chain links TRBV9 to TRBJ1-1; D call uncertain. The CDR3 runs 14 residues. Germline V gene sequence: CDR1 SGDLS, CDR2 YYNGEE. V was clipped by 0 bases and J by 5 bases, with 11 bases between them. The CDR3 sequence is CASSVVAGWTEAFF. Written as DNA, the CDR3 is TGTGCCAGCAGCGTAGTGGCGGGGTGGACTGAAGCTTTCTTT.

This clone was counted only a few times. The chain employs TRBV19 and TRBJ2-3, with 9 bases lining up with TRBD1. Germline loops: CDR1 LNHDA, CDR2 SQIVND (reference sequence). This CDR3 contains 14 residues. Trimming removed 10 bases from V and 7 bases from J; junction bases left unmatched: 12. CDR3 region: CATSRGQGWNTQYF. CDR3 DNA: TGTGCCACTTCTAGGGGACAGGGTTGGAATACGCAGTATTTT.

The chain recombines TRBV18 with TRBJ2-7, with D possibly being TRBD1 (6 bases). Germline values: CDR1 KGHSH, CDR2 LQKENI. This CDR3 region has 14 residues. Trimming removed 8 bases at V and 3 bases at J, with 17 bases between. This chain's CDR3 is CASTWTEDHYEQYF. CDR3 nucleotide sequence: TGTGCCAGCACTTGGACAGAAGACCACTACGAGCAGTACTTC.

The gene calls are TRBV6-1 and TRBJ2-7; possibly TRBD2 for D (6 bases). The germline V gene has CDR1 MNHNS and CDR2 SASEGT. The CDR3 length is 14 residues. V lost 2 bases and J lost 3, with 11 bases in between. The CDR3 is CASSERTTIYEQYF. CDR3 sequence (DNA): TGTGCCAGCAGTGAAAGGACTACCATCTACGAGCAGTACTTC.

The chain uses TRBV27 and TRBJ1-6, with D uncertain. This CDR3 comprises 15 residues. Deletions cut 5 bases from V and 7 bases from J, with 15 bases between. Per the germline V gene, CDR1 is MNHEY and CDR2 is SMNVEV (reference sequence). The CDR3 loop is CASSHGRVSNSPLHF. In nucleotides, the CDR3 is TGTGCCAGCAGTCATGGGAGGGTAAGCAATTCACCCCTCCACTTT.

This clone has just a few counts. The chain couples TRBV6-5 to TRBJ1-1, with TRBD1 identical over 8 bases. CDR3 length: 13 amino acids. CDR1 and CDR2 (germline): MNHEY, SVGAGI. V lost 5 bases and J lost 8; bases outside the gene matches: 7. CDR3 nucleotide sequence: TGTGCCAGCAGTGACGCCAGGGACAGGGAAGCTTTCTTT. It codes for CASSDARDREAFF.

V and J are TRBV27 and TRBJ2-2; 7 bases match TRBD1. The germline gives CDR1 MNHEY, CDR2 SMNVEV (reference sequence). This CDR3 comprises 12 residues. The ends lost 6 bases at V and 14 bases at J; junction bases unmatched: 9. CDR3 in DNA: TGTGCCAGCAGCTCGGGACAGATCAACCTGTTTTTT. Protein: CASSSGQINLFF.

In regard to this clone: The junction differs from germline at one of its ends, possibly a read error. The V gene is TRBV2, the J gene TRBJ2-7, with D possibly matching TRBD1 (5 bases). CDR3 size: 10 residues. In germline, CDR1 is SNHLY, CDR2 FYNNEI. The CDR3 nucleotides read TGTGCCAGCAGTGGGGGCAGGGTTAACTTC. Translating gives CASSGGRVNF.

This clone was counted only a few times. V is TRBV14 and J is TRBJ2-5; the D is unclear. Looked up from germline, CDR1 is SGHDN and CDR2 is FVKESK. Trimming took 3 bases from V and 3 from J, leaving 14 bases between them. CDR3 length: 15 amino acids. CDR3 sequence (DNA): TGTGCCAGCAGCCACGTCCTAGGTTTGAAAGAGACCCAGTACTTC. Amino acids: CASSHVLGLKETQYF.

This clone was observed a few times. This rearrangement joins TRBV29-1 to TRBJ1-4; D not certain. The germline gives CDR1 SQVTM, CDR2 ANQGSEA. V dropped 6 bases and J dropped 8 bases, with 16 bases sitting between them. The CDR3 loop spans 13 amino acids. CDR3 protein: CSVASGLGEKLFF. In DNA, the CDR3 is TGCAGCGTCGCTAGCGGCCTCGGAGAAAAACTGTTTTTT. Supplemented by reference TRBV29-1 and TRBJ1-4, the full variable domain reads SAVISQKPSRDICQRGTSLTIQCQVDSQVTMMFWYRQQPGQSLTLIATANQGSEATYESGFVIDKFPISRPNLTFSTLTVSNMSPEDSSIYLCSVASGLGEKLFFGSGTQLSVL.

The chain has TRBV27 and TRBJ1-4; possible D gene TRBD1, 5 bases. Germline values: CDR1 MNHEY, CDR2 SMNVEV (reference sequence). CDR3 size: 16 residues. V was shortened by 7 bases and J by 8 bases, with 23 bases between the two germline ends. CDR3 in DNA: TGTGCCAGCAAAGTCATGGCAGGGAGGCCTGGAGAAAAACTGTTTTTT. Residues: CASKVMAGRPGEKLFF. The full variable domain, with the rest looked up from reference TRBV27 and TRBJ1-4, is EAQVTQNPRYLITVTGKKLTVTCSQNMNHEYMSWYRQDPGLGLRQIYYSMNVEVTDKGDVPEGYKVSRKEKRNFPLILESPSPNQTSLYFCASKVMAGRPGEKLFFGSGTQLSVL.

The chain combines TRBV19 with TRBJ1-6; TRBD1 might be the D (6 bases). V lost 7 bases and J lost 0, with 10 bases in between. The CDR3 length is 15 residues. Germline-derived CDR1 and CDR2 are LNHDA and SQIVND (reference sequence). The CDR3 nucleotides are TGTGCCAGTACCGACAGGAGCTCCTATAATTCACCCCTCCACTTT. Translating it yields CASTDRSSYNSPLHF.